One sample yielded the 21 T cell receptor beta chains listed below, sequenced in a study of shared clonotypes between healthy human individuals. Repertoires were generated with immunoSEQ multiplex PCR, while TCRdb's copy carries only in-frame clones and drops some. The table lists 1.5 million to 2.5 million clones, approximately 95% of them singletons, with roughly 1.2% in the top ten. In the naive CD8 group, cells lacked CD45RO and were positively selected for CCR7, so terminally differentiated effector memory CD45RA+ cells were left out. The sample taken for sequencing was naive CD8+ T cells sorted from blood. The receptors here all came from a man aged 18 to 30 in good health.

The rearrangement joins TRBV6-5 to TRBJ2-1; D possibly corresponds to TRBD2 (5 bases). The CDR3 totals 14 residues. The V and J ends lost 5 bases and 0 bases respectively, with 8 bases between them. The V gene's germline CDR1 is MNHEY and CDR2 SVGAGI. The CDR3 loop is CASSRGFSYNEQFF. In DNA, the CDR3 is TGTGCCAGCAGTCGGGGATTCTCCTACAATGAGCAGTTCTTC.

The rearrangement links TRBV14 to TRBJ1-1, with no clear D. The CDR3 consists of 14 residues. In germline, CDR1 is SGHDN, CDR2 FVKESK. V was pared by 4 bases and J by 1 base, with 10 bases between. The CDR3 DNA is TGTGCCAGCAGCCCCCCCCAAGCGAACACTGAAGCTTTCTTT. This sequence encodes CASSPPQANTEAFF.

This chain uses TRBV27 with TRBJ2-7; 7 bases align to TRBD2. V gave up 6 bases and J gave up 3 bases; unmatched junction bases: 11. This CDR3 is built from 15 residues. CDR1 is MNHEY, CDR2 SMNVEV, per germline (reference sequence). CDR3: CASSNTGGSLYEQYF. The DNA of the CDR3 is TGTGCCAGCAGCAACACGGGAGGTTCACTCTACGAGCAGTACTTC.

The V and J genes are TRBV1 and TRBJ2-1. TRBV1 is reported as a pseudogene. The CDR3 consists of 18 residues. CDR3 coding DNA: TGCACCAGCAGCATCAGGGACGCCTACCTTGGCTCCTACAATGAGCAGTTCTTC. It encodes CTSSIRDAYLGSYNEQFF.

Details on this clone: The same CDR3 is also encoded by other DNA sequences in this sample. The chain has TRBV11-2 and TRBJ2-2; D is unresolved. The ends were cut back, 3 bases at V and 6 bases at J, with 2 bases in the middle. CDR3 size: 11 residues. Per the germline V gene, CDR1 is SGHAT and CDR2 is FQNNGV. CDR3 coding DNA: TGTGCCAGCAGCTTCCCCGGGGAGCTGTTTTTT. It yields the protein CASSFPGELFF.

The chain is built from TRBV27 and TRBJ2-5; 8 nucleotides agree with TRBD2. The end of the DNA fits TRBJ2-7 better, so the J call may be wrong. Germline V gene data show CDR1 as MNHEY and CDR2 as SMNVEV (reference sequence). This CDR3 region has 16 residues. This CDR3 reads CASSPSFGGVSYEQYF. CDR3 coding DNA: TGTGCCAGCAGTCCGTCTTTCGGGGGGGTTTCCTACGAGCAGTACTTC.

This chain uses TRBV5-6 with TRBJ1-5; unclear D gene. CDR3 length: 13 residues. CDR1 and CDR2 from the germline V gene are SGHDT and YYEEEE. V gave up 4 bases and J gave up 7 bases, with 12 bases separating them. DNA of the CDR3: TGTGCCAGCAGCCCCGGATGGGCCCAGCCCCAGCATTTT. This encodes CASSPGWAQPQHF.

J is TRBJ1-5 and V is TRBV5-5; D may be TRBD1 (5 bases). This CDR3 is 14 amino acids long. Per germline, CDR1 SGHKS and CDR2 YYEKEE (reference sequence). Trimming removed 3 bases at V and 4 bases at J, with 11 bases between. The DNA of the CDR3 is TGTGCCAGCAGCTGGTCGGGGGATAATCAGCCCCAGCATTTT. Translating it yields CASSWSGDNQPQHF.

V is TRBV5-5 and J is TRBJ1-5; D is possibly TRBD1 (5 bases). The CDR3 is 16 amino acids. V was shortened by 1 base and J by 0 bases, with 11 bases between the two germline ends. CDR1 is SGHKS, CDR2 YYEKEE, per germline (reference sequence). The CDR3 sequence is CASSLQGHLSNQPQHF. The DNA of the CDR3 is TGTGCCAGCAGCTTGCAGGGCCACCTTAGCAATCAGCCCCAGCATTTT.

This clone was counted a single time. V is TRBV10-1 and J is TRBJ2-5; no definite D call. CDR1 WNHNN and CDR2 SYGVQD come from the germline V gene (reference sequence). V was cut by 0 bases and J by 5 bases, with 16 bases left in between. This CDR3 has 16 residues. CDR3 residues: CASSESVGASRETQYF. The CDR3 DNA reads as TGCGCCAGCAGTGAGTCGGTAGGAGCCTCCAGGGAGACCCAGTACTTC.

V is TRBV10-2 and J is TRBJ1-1; D not certain. This CDR3 contains 12 residues. CDR1 is WSHSY and CDR2 is SAAADI in the germline V gene. V shed 8 bases and J shed 1 base, with 8 bases lying between them. This chain's CDR3 is CASAEGNTEAFF. Written as DNA, the CDR3 is TGCGCCAGCGCGGAAGGGAACACTGAAGCTTTCTTT.

The DNA for the CDR3 is TGTGCCAGCAGCTCCTGGGACAGGGTGAATTCACCCCTCCACTTT. Amino acids: CASSSWDRVNSPLHF. J is TRBJ1-6 and V is TRBV7-9; 9 bases are a match to TRBD1. The V gene end was trimmed by 4 bases and the J gene end by 7 bases; junction bases not matched to a gene: 5. The CDR3 consists of 15 residues. Germline V gene data show CDR1 as SEHNR and CDR2 as FQNEAQ (reference sequence). The full variable domain, completed using reference TRBV7-9 and TRBJ1-6, is DTGVSQNPRHKITKRGQNVTFRCDPISEHNRLYWYRQTLGQGPEFLTYFQNEAQLEKSRLLSDRFSAERPKGSFSTLEIQRTEQGDSAMYLCASSSWDRVNSPLHFGNGTRLTVT.

In the case of this clone: The same CDR3 also results from other DNA sequences found in this sample. V usage is TRBV29-1 and J usage is TRBJ1-1, with no clear D. The CDR3 has 12 amino acids. Germline V gene lookup returns CDR1 SQVTM and CDR2 ANQGSEA. The V and J ends lost 0 bases and 5 bases respectively, with 7 bases between them. This CDR3 reads CSVEEGGTEAFF. The DNA for the CDR3 is TGCAGCGTTGAAGAGGGAGGGACTGAAGCTTTCTTT. The entire variable domain, with the rest obtained from reference TRBV29-1 and TRBJ1-1, is as follows: SAVISQKPSRDICQRGTSLTIQCQVDSQVTMMFWYRQQPGQSLTLIATANQGSEATYESGFVIDKFPISRPNLTFSTLTVSNMSPEDSSIYLCSVEEGGTEAFFGQGTRLTVV.

This chain links TRBV13 with TRBJ1-1; weak D call: TRBD1 (5 bases). The V gene lost 5 bases and the J gene lost 4 bases, with 8 bases spanning the gap. CDR1 PRHDT and CDR2 FYEKMQ come from the germline V gene (reference sequence). This CDR3 comprises 12 residues. The chain's CDR3 is CASSAGSTEAFF. CDR3 coding DNA: TGTGCCAGCAGCGCAGGGAGCACTGAAGCTTTCTTT.

The gene calls are TRBV10-1 and TRBJ2-7; D may be TRBD1 or TRBD2 (5 bases each). CDR1 and CDR2 from the germline V gene are WNHNN and SYGVQD (reference sequence). Trimming left V 10 bases short and J 2 bases short, with 15 bases between. CDR3 size: 13 residues. CDR3 region: CATSRDGPYEQYF. The DNA of the CDR3 is TGCGCCACCTCCCGGGACGGGCCCTACGAGCAGTACTTC.

This rearrangement joins TRBV6-5 to TRBJ2-5, with 9 positions matching TRBD1. Germline V gene data show CDR1 as MNHEY and CDR2 as SVGAGI. Trimming took 6 bases from V and 5 from J; bases not matched to a gene: 10. The CDR3 is made up of 15 amino acids. The CDR3 loop reads CASREDRGVPETQYF. The CDR3 DNA is TGTGCCAGCAGAGAGGACAGGGGAGTTCCGGAGACCCAGTACTTC.

The CDR3: CAPRQGEQYF. The CDR3 DNA reads TGCGCTCCCCGCCAGGGCGAGCAGTACTTC. The chain combines TRBV4-3 with TRBJ2-7; possible D gene TRBD1, 5 bases. The germline gives CDR1 LGHNA, CDR2 YSLEER. The CDR3 has 10 amino acids.

This chain joins TRBV6-5 and TRBJ2-1; D gene uncertain. Germline V gene lookup returns CDR1 MNHEY and CDR2 SVGAGI. The CDR3 is 14 amino acids. Trimming removed 6 bases at V and 0 bases at J, with 9 bases between. CDR3 DNA sequence: TGTGCCAGCAGCGCGCAGAGCTCCTACAATGAGCAGTTCTTC. This translates into CASSAQSSYNEQFF.

V and J are TRBV7-8 and TRBJ2-3; 10 bases match TRBD2. The germline V gene has CDR1 SGHVS and CDR2 FQNEAQ. V shed 2 bases, J shed 6 bases, and the junction held 5 bases outside the gene matches. This CDR3 is built from 15 residues. The CDR3 reads CASSLLAGDGDTQYF. In DNA form, the CDR3 reads TGTGCCAGCAGCTTACTAGCGGGAGATGGGGATACGCAGTATTTT.

This chain connects TRBV4-3 to TRBJ1-5; D might be TRBD1 (5 bases). This CDR3 is 15 amino acids long. V lost 0 bases to trimming and J lost 3 bases, with 9 bases between them. Germline CDR1 and CDR2: LGHNA and YSLEER. CDR3: CASSQEMGTNQPQHF. The CDR3 region has the DNA TGCGCCAGCAGCCAAGAGATGGGGACCAATCAGCCCCAGCATTTT.

The chain couples TRBV2 to TRBJ2-7, with 9 bases matching TRBD2. The trim removed 7 bases at V and 3 bases at J, leaving 7 bases unmatched. Germline V gene lookup returns CDR1 SNHLY and CDR2 FYNNEI. The CDR3 extends over 14 amino acids. The CDR3 bases are TGTGCCAGCAATTTAGCGGGAGTGGTCTACGAGCAGTACTTC. It is translated as CASNLAGVVYEQYF.